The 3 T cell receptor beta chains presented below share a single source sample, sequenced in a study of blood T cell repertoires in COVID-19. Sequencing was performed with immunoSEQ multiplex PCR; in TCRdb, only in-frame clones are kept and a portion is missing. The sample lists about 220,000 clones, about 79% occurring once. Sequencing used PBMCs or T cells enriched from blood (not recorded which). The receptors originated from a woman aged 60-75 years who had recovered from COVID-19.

CDR3 residues: CASSEKQLLRGYGYTF. CDR3 nucleotide sequence: TGTGCCAGCAGCGAAAAACAGCTACTCAGGGGCTATGGCTACACCTTC. This chain connects TRBV13 to TRBJ1-2, with D possibly TRBD1 on 6 matching bases. Germline values: CDR1 PRHDT, CDR2 FYEKMQ (reference sequence). V lost 5 bases to trimming and J lost 4 bases, with 20 bases between them. The CDR3 extends over 16 amino acids.

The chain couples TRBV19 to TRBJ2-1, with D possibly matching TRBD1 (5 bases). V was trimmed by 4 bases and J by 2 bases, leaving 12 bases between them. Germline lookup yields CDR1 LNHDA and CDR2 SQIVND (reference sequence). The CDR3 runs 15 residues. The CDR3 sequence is CASSKDTGTYNEQFF. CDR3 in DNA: TGTGCCAGTAGTAAGGACACGGGCACCTACAATGAGCAGTTCTTC.

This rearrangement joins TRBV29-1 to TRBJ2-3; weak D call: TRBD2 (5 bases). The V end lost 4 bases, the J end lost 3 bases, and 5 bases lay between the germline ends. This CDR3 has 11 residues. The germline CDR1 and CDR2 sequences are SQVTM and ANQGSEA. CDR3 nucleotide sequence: TGCAGCGTTGGGGAGACAGATACGCAGTATTTT. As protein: CSVGETDTQYF.